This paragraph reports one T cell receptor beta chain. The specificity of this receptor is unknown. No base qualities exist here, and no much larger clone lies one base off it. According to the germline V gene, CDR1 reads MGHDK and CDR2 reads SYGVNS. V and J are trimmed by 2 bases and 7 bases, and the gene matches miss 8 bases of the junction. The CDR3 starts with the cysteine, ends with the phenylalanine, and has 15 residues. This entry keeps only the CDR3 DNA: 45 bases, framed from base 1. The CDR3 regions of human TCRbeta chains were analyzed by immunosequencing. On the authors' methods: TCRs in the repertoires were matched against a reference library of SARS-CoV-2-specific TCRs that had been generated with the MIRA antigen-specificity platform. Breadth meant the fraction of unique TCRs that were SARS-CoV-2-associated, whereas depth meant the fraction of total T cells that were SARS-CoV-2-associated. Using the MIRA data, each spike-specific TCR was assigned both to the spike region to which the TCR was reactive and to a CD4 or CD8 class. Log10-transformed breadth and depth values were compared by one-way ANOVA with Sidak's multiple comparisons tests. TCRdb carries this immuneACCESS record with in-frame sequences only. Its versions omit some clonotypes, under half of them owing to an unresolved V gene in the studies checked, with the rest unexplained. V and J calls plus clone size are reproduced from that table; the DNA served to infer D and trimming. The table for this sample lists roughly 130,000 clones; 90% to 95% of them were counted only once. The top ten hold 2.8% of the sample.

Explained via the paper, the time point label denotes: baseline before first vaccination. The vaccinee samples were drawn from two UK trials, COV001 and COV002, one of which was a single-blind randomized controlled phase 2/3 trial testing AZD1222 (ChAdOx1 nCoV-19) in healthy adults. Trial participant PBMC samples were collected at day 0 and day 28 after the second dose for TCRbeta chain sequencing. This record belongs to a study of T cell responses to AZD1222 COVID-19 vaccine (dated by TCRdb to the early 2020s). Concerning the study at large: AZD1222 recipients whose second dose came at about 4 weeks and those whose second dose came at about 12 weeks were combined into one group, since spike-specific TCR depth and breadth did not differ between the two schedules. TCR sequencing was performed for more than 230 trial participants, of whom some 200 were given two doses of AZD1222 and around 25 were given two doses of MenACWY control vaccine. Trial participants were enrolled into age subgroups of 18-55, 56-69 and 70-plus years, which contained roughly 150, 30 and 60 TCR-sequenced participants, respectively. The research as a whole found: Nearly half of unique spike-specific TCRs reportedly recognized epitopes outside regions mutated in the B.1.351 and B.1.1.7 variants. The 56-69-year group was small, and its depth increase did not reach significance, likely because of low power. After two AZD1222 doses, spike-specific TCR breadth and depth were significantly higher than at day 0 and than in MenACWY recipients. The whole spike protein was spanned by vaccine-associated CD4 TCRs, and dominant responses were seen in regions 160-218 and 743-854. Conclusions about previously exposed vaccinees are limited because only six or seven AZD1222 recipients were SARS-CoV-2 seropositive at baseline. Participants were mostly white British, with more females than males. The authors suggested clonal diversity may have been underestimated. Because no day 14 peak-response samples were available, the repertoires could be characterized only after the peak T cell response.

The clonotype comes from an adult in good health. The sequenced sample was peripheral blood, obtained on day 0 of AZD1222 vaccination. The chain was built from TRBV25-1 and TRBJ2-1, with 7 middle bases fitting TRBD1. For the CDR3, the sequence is CASSERQGSGNEQFF. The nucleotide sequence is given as TGTGCCAGCAGTGAAAGACAGGGTAGTGGGAATGAGCAGTTCTTC.